This TCR beta chain derives from a study of blood T cell repertoires in COVID-19. Study overall: Sources were T cells, B-cell-depleted T cells, or PBMCs; the material itself was cDNA or gDNA.

Seattle's enrolled individuals joined amid active infection and were then monitored longitudinally. The CDR3 consists of 12 residues. V was cut by 4 bases and J by 1 base, with 4 bases left in between. The germline gives CDR1 GTSNPN, CDR2 SVGIG (reference sequence). Some clones are missing from TCRdb's copy, which holds only in-frame ones; the method was immunoSEQ multiplex PCR. Of 10,000 to 15,000 clones in the sample, approximately 70% were seen once. The sequencing sample was made of peripheral blood. V and J are TRBV30 and TRBJ2-2; D gene unclear. This receptor was obtained from a man aged 55-75 years with COVID-19, enrolled during active disease. The CDR3, as DNA: TGTGCCTGGACAGAGAACACCGGGGAGCTGTTTTTT. Its protein is CAWTENTGELFF.